A selection of T cell receptor beta chains follows, all from one sample in a study of a mutant IDH1 vaccine in newly diagnosed glioma. Antigens for these TCRs are unknown. Here immunoSEQ multiplex PCR was the method, and the copy in TCRdb shows in-frame clones only, minus some. The data contain around 120,000 clones, around 77% of them singletons. Sequences were derived from PBMCs, sampled from a glioma patient whose treatment included an IDH1 peptide vaccine. The origin of the receptors is a man between 35 and 55 years old with glioma. Each CDR3 is given with its conserved first and last residue. D genes are given only for firm matches. The size entry is marked missing in some rows and otherwise reads once, few, many or a size class.

D | size | J | V | CDR3 | DNA
. | . | TRBJ2-3 | TRBV7-2 | CASSLRRGSTDTQYF | TGTGCCAGCAGCTTAAGGCGGGGCTCCACAGATACGCAGTATTTT
TRBD1 | . | TRBJ2-5 | TRBV6-6 | CASPPEGAVRETQYF | TGTGCCAGCCCCCCAGAGGGGGCGGTCAGAGAGACCCAGTACTTC
. | . | TRBJ1-2 | TRBV7-6 | CASSPSGANYGYTF | TGTGCCAGCAGCCCGTCGGGGGCGAACTATGGCTACACCTTC
TRBD1 | . | TRBJ2-7 | TRBV18 | CASSPGQGVWYEQYF | TGTGCCAGCTCACCGGGACAGGGGGTTTGGTACGAGCAGTACTTC
. | . | TRBJ1-4 | TRBV6-5 | CASSYLDKPNEKLFF | TGTGCCAGCAGTTACTTGGACAAGCCTAATGAAAAACTGTTTTTT
. | few | TRBJ1-4 | TRBV4-3 | CASSQTSGREKLFF | TGCGCCAGCAGCCAAACCTCCGGGCGGGAAAAACTGTTTTTT
. | . | TRBJ2-5 | TRBV6-5 | CASSYYPGRQETQYF | TGTGCCAGCAGTTACTACCCGGGTCGTCAAGAGACCCAGTACTTC
. | . | TRBJ2-3 | TRBV29-1 | CSVTMSDTQYF | TGCAGCGTTACCATGTCGGATACGCAGTATTTT
. | . | TRBJ2-2 | TRBV15 | CATEHKTQNTGELFF | TGTGCCACCGAGCACAAGACGCAAAACACCGGGGAGCTGTTTTTT
. | . | TRBJ2-3 | TRBV11-2 | CASSLGAGTQYF | TGTGCCAGCAGCTTAGGAGCAGGTACGCAGTATTTT
TRBD1 | few | TRBJ1-1 | TRBV10-3 | CATSNRGSDTEAFF | TGTGCCACATCAAACAGGGGGTCCGACACTGAAGCTTTCTTT
. | . | TRBJ2-3 | TRBV10-2 | CASSAAGSPPTQYF | TGCGCCAGCAGTGCCGCAGGATCCCCCCCGACGCAGTATTTT
. | . | TRBJ2-5 | TRBV6-4 | CASSDGAQQYF | TGTGCCAGCAGTGACGGCGCGCAACAGTACTTC
. | once | TRBJ2-7 | TRBV28 | CTSTPLTAYEQYF | TGTACCAGCACCCCCCTCACGGCCTACGAGCAGTACTTC
TRBD1 | . | TRBJ1-3 | TRBV10-3 | CAINIDRGGNTIYF | TGTGCCATCAACATAGACAGGGGTGGAAACACCATATATTTT
. | few | TRBJ1-2 | TRBV6-4 | CASSDSFTGAPQGYTF | TGTGCCAGCAGTGATTCGTTTACCGGGGCACCTCAGGGCTACACCTTC
. | . | TRBJ1-2 | TRBV4-2 | CASSQDPRLGGLYGYTF | TGTGCCAGCAGCCAAGATCCCCGGCTTGGCGGCCTCTATGGCTACACCTTC
. | . | TRBJ2-6 | TRBV28 | CASSLALSGANVLTF | TGTGCCAGCAGTTTGGCCCTCTCTGGGGCCAACGTCCTGACTTTC
TRBD2 | . | TRBJ2-1 | TRBV7-2 | CASSPRRGVDEQFF | TGTGCCAGCAGCCCGAGGCGGGGGGTCGATGAGCAGTTCTTC
TRBD1 | . | TRBJ1-1 | TRBV4-2 | CASSQDQQGRVNTEAFF | TGTGCCAGCAGCCAAGATCAACAGGGGAGGGTGAACACTGAAGCTTTCTTT
. | . | TRBJ1-1 | TRBV7-2 | CASSFMYTEAFF | TGTGCCAGCAGCTTCATGTACACTGAAGCTTTCTTT
. | . | TRBJ1-2 | TRBV14 | CASSQDLPGRANGYTF | TGTGCCAGCAGCCAAGATCTTCCGGGACGGGCTAATGGCTACACCTTC
TRBD2 | . | TRBJ2-5 | TRBV5-1 | CASTPGLAVWTQYF | TGCGCCAGCACCCCAGGACTAGCGGTGTGGACCCAGTACTTC
TRBD1 | . | TRBJ2-7 | TRBV25-1 | CASRAGQAYEQYF | TGTGCCAGCAGAGCTGGACAGGCTTACGAGCAGTACTTC
TRBD2 | . | TRBJ2-7 | TRBV2 | CASSIETGRGNEQYF | TGTGCCAGCAGCATTGAGACCGGGAGGGGGAACGAGCAGTACTTC
. | . | TRBJ1-2 | TRBV28 | CASSPPGGRGYTF | TGTGCCAGCAGTCCCCCGGGGGGACGGGGCTACACCTTC
TRBD1 | once | TRBJ2-7 | TRBV5-1 | CASSRDRLTYEQYF | TGCGCCAGCAGTCGGGACAGGTTAACCTACGAGCAGTACTTC
. | . | TRBJ2-5 | TRBV7-6 | CASSLHRLSQETQYF | TGTGCCAGCAGCTTACACCGGCTAAGCCAAGAGACCCAGTACTTC
TRBD1 | . | TRBJ2-5 | TRBV7-2 | CASSFMTGPPQETQYF | TGTGCCAGCAGCTTTATGACAGGGCCGCCCCAAGAGACCCAGTACTTC
. | . | TRBJ2-5 | TRBV4-3 | CASSQDEGFGETQYF | TGCGCCAGCAGCCAAGATGAGGGCTTTGGAGAGACCCAGTACTTC
. | . | TRBJ2-4 | TRBV30 | CAWSVLGGAIQYF | TGTGCCTGGAGTGTACTTGGGGGGGCGATTCAGTACTTC
. | . | TRBJ2-3 | TRBV7-9 | CASSFYMGPDTQYF | TGTGCCAGCAGCTTTTATATGGGGCCAGATACGCAGTATTTT
. | few | TRBJ2-2 | TRBV6-5 | CASSRQGELFF | TGTGCCAGCAGTCGACAAGGGGAGCTGTTTTTT
. | . | TRBJ1-5 | TRBV10-2 | CASSEEGGRNQPQHF | TGCGCCAGCAGTGAGGAGGGCGGGAGGAATCAGCCCCAGCATTTT
TRBD1 | . | TRBJ2-7 | TRBV11-2 | CASSFFTGVLSYEQYF | TGTGCCAGCAGCTTTTTTACAGGGGTCCTGTCCTACGAGCAGTACTTC
. | many | TRBJ2-1 | TRBV28 | CASSLFPLAIIHNEQFF | TGTGCCAGCAGTTTATTCCCCCTAGCCATTATTCACAATGAGCAGTTCTTC
TRBD2 | once | TRBJ2-1 | TRBV7-8 | CASSPWLAGGPNEQFF | TGTGCCAGCAGCCCTTGGTTAGCGGGGGGGCCAAATGAGCAGTTCTTC
TRBD1 | once | TRBJ2-5 | TRBV29-1 | CSVATYSGTGHETQYF | TGCAGCGTCGCTACTTACTCCGGGACAGGGCACGAGACCCAGTACTTC
. | . | TRBJ2-3 | TRBV5-8 | CASSSFRQSTDTQYF | TGTGCCAGCAGCTCCTTCCGACAGAGCACAGATACGCAGTATTTT